This T cell receptor (beta chain) was captured in a study of PD-1 blockade in classical Hodgkin lymphoma (dated by TCRdb to the early 2020s). For the study in its entirety: Nivolumab dosing was 3 mg/kg intravenously every 2 weeks, continuing until either disease progression or unacceptable toxicity. The study used CyTOF and TCR beta sequencing to define a peripheral blood immune signature of response to PD-1 blockade in classical Hodgkin lymphoma.

Beyond this particular receptor, the publication reports: Trial patients with a complete response had baseline diversity similar to that of newly diagnosed patients, while partial responders and progressors had significantly lower diversity. Patients starting nivolumab less than 1 year after ASCT had lower diversity and were excluded from later analyses to avoid confounding by immune reconstitution. The study was limited to a single clinical trial cohort, and causes of repertoire differences, possibly disease activity or prior therapy, remained undefined. Newly diagnosed patients were reported to have lower baseline TCR diversity than healthy donors, and relapsed/refractory patients were reported to have lower baseline TCR diversity still. A significant rise by C4D1 was seen in CD4+ but not CD8+ TCR diversity (p=0.0027 vs p=0.16), with the rise being most apparent in complete responders (p=0.02).

The time point label, read with the paper, signifies: cycle 1 day 1 (C1D1), immediately before nivolumab initiation. Every trial patient had relapsed following autologous stem cell transplantation, and prior brentuximab vedotin exposure was what differed among cohorts A, B and C. The trial cohort comprised around 60 patients with relapsed/refractory classical Hodgkin lymphoma whose best overall responses were complete response, partial response or progressive disease. Single-agent nivolumab was administered to trial patients in the multi-cohort phase II CheckMate 205 trial. An independent review committee assessed best overall response by applying the 2007 International Working Group response criteria. PBMCs from the trial were collected at three points: immediately before nivolumab initiation (C1D1), and during therapy at cycle 2 day 1 and cycle 4 day 1. Peripheral blood was collected in 8 mL Vacutainer Cell Preparation Tubes, from which PBMCs were isolated by centrifugation and then cryopreserved.

Only one count was recorded for this clone. There is no known antigen for this receptor. The junction departs from the called germline gene at one end, perhaps through a read error. The Qiagen DNeasy kit was used to extract genomic DNA both from unsorted PBMCs and from the negatively selected CD4+ and CD8+ fractions. Amplification of TCR beta CDR3 regions was done by immunoSEQ multiplex PCR with primers that anneal to V and J segments. A synthetic immune receptor repertoire was used to minimize amplification bias, and remaining bias was computationally removed after sequencing. The published analysis was carried out like this. Repertoire diversity was quantified as the Shannon entropy index using custom Python scripts. Unsorted, CD4+ and CD8+ repertoires were examined separately, except in combined analyses, for which CD4+ and CD8+ sequences were merged in silico. Clonal expansion was defined as at least a 2-fold frequency increase after treatment relative to C1D1, with a pseudocount of 0.5 for undetected baseline clones. Clones with 0 or 1 copy at C1D1 were classified as singleton clones, and clones with 2 or more copies were classified as non-singleton clones. Clones expanded in unsorted samples were annotated as CD4+, CD8+ or unknown by matching protein sequences in sorted samples from the same patient. Wilcoxon tests on paired samples were used to test changes in diversity from C1D1 to C4D1. TCRdb stores this immuneACCESS table with in-frame sequences only. Part of the clones is absent; in the studies checked, under half of the shortfall reflects unresolved V genes, and no reason is known for the rest. V, J and clone size are taken as reported in that table, and D and trimming were inferred from the DNA itself. The sample table holds 20,000 to 25,000 clones, of which under 80% were seen once. The ten largest clonotypes hold roughly a fifth of the sample.

This TCR came from a human donor with classical Hodgkin lymphoma. The sequences come from peripheral blood mononuclear cells (PBMCs), collected at baseline.

In nucleotides, the sequence is TGTGCCAGCAGTAACTCCGGGACTAGGGGGGAGACCCAGTACTTC. It codes for CASSNSGTRGETQYF. This chain is built from TRBV6-5 and TRBJ2-5, with 8 junctional bases fitting TRBD2. CDR1 MNHEY and CDR2 SVGAGI were looked up in the germline V gene. The CDR3, cysteine through phenylalanine, is 15 amino acids long. The kept DNA is CDR3 alone, 45 bases in frame from the first base.